Presented here are 7 T cell receptor beta chains from one specimen sequenced in a study of human T cells and chemical hapten exposure. Regarding time point: patch test 1, 2 weeks after DPC sensitization. Specified treatment: therapeutic diphenylcyclopropenone sensitization with weekly scalp DPC. TCRdb re-called the RACE reads through MiXCR, storing one row per CDR3 protein. The sample has 95,000 to 100,000 distinct CDR3 sequences, around 11% seen once; the top ten hold 2% to 2.5%. The specimen comprised whole blood, sampled in connection with sensitization to the hapten diphenylcyclopropenone (DPC). Receptors originate from a woman in her forties with alopecia areata. Some clones in this sample may be carry-over from other donors' samples.

There are a few counts of this clonotype. The chain has TRBV18 and TRBJ2-5; 11 bases map to TRBD2. CDR1 is KGHSH and CDR2 is LQKENI in the germline V gene. J lost 5 bases, V lost 6 bases, and 5 bases had no gene match. CDR3 size: 14 residues. CDR3 sequence: CASSGTSGLETQYF. The CDR3, as DNA: TGTGCCAGCTCCGGGACTAGCGGTTTGGAGACCCAGTACTTC.

There are a few counts of this clonotype. The V and J genes are TRBV5-4 and TRBJ2-7; D is unclear. CDR1 is SGHNT, CDR2 YYREEE, per germline (reference sequence). Trimming shortened V by 1 base and J by 3 bases, and 11 bases separated the two germline ends. CDR3 size: 14 residues. The CDR3 reads CASSLSNTFYEQYF. CDR3 coding DNA: TGTGCCAGCAGCTTGTCTAACACCTTCTACGAGCAGTACTTC. Complete variable domain (other parts from reference TRBV5-4 and TRBJ2-7): ETGVTQSPTHLIKTRGQQVTLRCSSQSGHNTVSWYQQALGQGPQFIFQYYREEENGRGNFPPRFSGLQFPNYSSELNVNALELDDSALYLCASSLSNTFYEQYFGPGTRLTVT.

This rearrangement joins TRBV20-1 to TRBJ1-6; 9 bases match TRBD1. Trimming took 1 base from V and 2 from J; bases not matched to a gene: 6. The V gene's germline CDR1 is DFQATT and CDR2 SNEGSKA (reference sequence). The CDR3 is 17 amino acids. CDR3 protein: CSARVGGQGTYNSPLHF. The DNA for the CDR3 is TGCAGTGCTAGAGTAGGAGGACAGGGGACCTATAATTCACCCCTCCACTTT.

The chain has TRBV6-5 and TRBJ1-5; D uncertain. The CDR3 is 13 amino acids. V lost 2 bases and J 6 bases, leaving 8 bases between the germline ends. Germline V gene lookup returns CDR1 MNHEY and CDR2 SVGAGI. CDR3 protein: CASSYEGLQPQHF. The CDR3 nucleotides are TGTGCCAGCAGTTACGAGGGCCTTCAGCCCCAGCATTTT.

Only a few counts were recorded for this clonotype. The chain joins TRBV20-1 to TRBJ2-3, with TRBD2 as a possible D gene (5 bases). V lost 5 bases and J 6 bases, leaving 21 bases between the germline ends. Germline CDR1 DFQATT, CDR2 SNEGSKA (reference sequence). The CDR3 has 15 amino acids. CDR3 protein: CSALLGSGMADTQYF. The CDR3 DNA is TGCAGTGCTTTGCTAGGTTCGGGGATGGCGGATACGCAGTATTTT.

Many counts were recorded for this clonotype. The CDR3 loop reads CSAGDPFKTKNIQYF. In nucleotides, the CDR3 is TGCAGTGCTGGGGACCCCTTTAAAACCAAAAACATTCAGTACTTC. The chain joins TRBV20-1 to TRBJ2-4; the D gene could be TRBD1 or TRBD2 (5 bases each). Trimming cost V 5 bases and J 2 bases, with 16 bases left between them. Germline CDR1 is DFQATT and CDR2 is SNEGSKA (reference sequence). The length of the CDR3 is 15 residues.

The table lists this clonotype with a few counts. The chain employs TRBV6-2 or TRBV6-3 and TRBJ2-1; 9 bases align to TRBD2. The CDR3 loop spans 14 amino acids. CDR1 and CDR2 from the germline V gene are MNHEY and SVGEGT. V lost 10 bases, J lost 0 bases, and 4 bases stayed unmatched. The CDR3 sequence is CATHSGSSYNEQFF. The CDR3 DNA reads as TGTGCCACCCATAGCGGGAGCTCCTACAATGAGCAGTTCTTC.